This T cell receptor (beta chain) was sequenced in a study of blood T cells in healthy people across ages. The ends were cut back, 5 bases at V and 5 bases at J, with 13 bases in the middle. In germline, CDR1 is SEHNR, CDR2 FQNEAQ (reference sequence). CDR3 length equals 13 residues. Together with a sample-barcoded 5' primer, a J-beta primer mix was included in a second PCR lasting about 6 to 11 cycles. TCRdb recomputed calls from the 5' RACE reads with MiXCR, one row per CDR3 protein. The profile shows 1.5 million to 1.8 million distinct CDR3 sequences, roughly two fifths of them singletons. General observations from the study: Naive CD4+ cells and diversity were both higher in long-lived donors than in aged donors. Investigators viewed diversity estimates from one million T cells as underestimates, the study reported.

This clonotype was seen at least ten times. Its antigen is undetermined. This clonotype originated in a woman under 30 in good health. Material for sequencing was blood. This rearrangement joins TRBV7-9 to TRBJ2-7; D uncertain. CDR3 sequence reads: CASSVGGKDEQYF. Written as DNA, the CDR3 is TGTGCCAGCAGCGTAGGTGGGAAAGACGAGCAGTACTTC.